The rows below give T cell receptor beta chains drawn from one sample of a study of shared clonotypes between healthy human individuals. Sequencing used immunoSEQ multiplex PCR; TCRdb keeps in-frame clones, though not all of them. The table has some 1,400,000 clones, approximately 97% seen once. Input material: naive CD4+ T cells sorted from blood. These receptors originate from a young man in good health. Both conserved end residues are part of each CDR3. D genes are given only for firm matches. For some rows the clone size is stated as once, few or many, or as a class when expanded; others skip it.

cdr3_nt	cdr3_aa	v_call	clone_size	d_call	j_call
TGTGCCAGCAGCCCGGTCGGGGAGGGGAGCACCCAGTACTTC	CASSPVGEGSTQYF	TRBV5-4	-	TRBD2	TRBJ2-7
TGTGCCAGCAGTCGCTATAGCAATCAGCCCCAGCATTTT	CASSRYSNQPQHF	TRBV6-5	-	-	TRBJ1-5
TGTGCCAGCAGCTTGGGGCCTAGCGGGGAAATTGGTAATGAGCAGTTCTTC	CASSLGPSGEIGNEQFF	TRBV7-9	-	TRBD2	TRBJ2-1
TGCGCCAGCAGCCAAGCCCGGACAGCAAACACTGAAGCTTTCTTT	CASSQARTANTEAFF	TRBV4-3	once	-	TRBJ1-1
TGTGCCAGCAGTTTTAGCGGGGGGGAGACCCAGTACTTC	CASSFSGGETQYF	TRBV2	-	TRBD2	TRBJ2-5
TGTGCCAGTCAGGGGGCAGCGGGAAACACCATATATTTT	CASQGAAGNTIYF	TRBV7-6	-	TRBD1	TRBJ1-3
TGCGCCAGCAGCTTAGCGGACAGTTTACCTAAAGAGACCCAGTACTTC	CASSLADSLPKETQYF	TRBV5-1	-	-	TRBJ2-5
TGTGCCAGCTCACCCATAGCGGGACCCCAAGAGACCCAGTACTTC	CASSPIAGPQETQYF	TRBV18	-	TRBD2	TRBJ2-5
TGTGCCAGCAGCTTGTTATTAGCGGGAGGGCGTGCGGAGACCCAGTACTTC	CASSLLLAGGRAETQYF	TRBV5-5	-	TRBD2	TRBJ2-5
TGTGCCAGCAGCGTTGATCCCTCGAATACGCAGTATTTT	CASSVDPSNTQYF	TRBV9	-	-	TRBJ2-3
TGTGCCAGCAGTGAGGGCAGGGCTTCAGATACGCAGTATTTT	CASSEGRASDTQYF	TRBV2	-	-	TRBJ2-3
TGTGCCAGCAGTCATGGACGTGATCAGCCCCAGCATTTT	CASSHGRDQPQHF	TRBV6-5	-	-	TRBJ1-5
TGTGCCAGCTCACCACCCTGGGTTGAGCAAGAGACCCAGTACTTC	CASSPPWVEQETQYF	TRBV18	once	-	TRBJ2-5
TGTGCCAGCAGCTTTGGGACAGGGAGCTACAATGAGCAGTTCTTC	CASSFGTGSYNEQFF	TRBV7-3	-	TRBD1	TRBJ2-1
TGCAGTTACAGGGGGCTTGGCTACACCTTC	CSYRGLGYTF	TRBV20-1	-	TRBD1	TRBJ1-2
TGTGCCAGCTCACCAGGGATTTGGTCCCACGAGCAGTACTTC	CASSPGIWSHEQYF	TRBV18	-	-	TRBJ2-7
TGCAGCGGACAGGGGATGGGTGGCTACACCTTC	CSGQGMGGYTF	TRBV29-1	-	TRBD1	TRBJ1-2
TGTGCCAGCAGTTTTAGCGTCGGGGGTAATAATGGGGAGCAGTACTTC	CASSFSVGGNNGEQYF	TRBV6-5	-	-	TRBJ2-7
TGTGCCAGCAGCAGCGGGATCCAAGAGACCCAGTACTTC	CASSSGIQETQYF	TRBV11-2	-	TRBD2	TRBJ2-5
TGTGCCAGCAGTTACCTTGGGACAATTTCTTCCTCCGAGCAGTACTTC	CASSYLGTISSSEQYF	TRBV6-5	-	-	TRBJ2-7
TGCGCCAGCAGCTTTACGGGACAGGCTAACTACGAGCAGTACTTC	CASSFTGQANYEQYF	TRBV5-1	once	TRBD1	TRBJ2-7
TGCGCCAGCAGGACGCGGGGGCTATGGACAGATACGCAGTATTTT	CASRTRGLWTDTQYF	TRBV10-2	-	-	TRBJ2-3
TGTGCCAGCAGCCTCCCCCCCGGGACAGGGGAGACCTACGAGCAGTACTTC	CASSLPPGTGETYEQYF	TRBV27	-	TRBD1	TRBJ2-7
TGTGCCAGCAGCCTGACTAAGCGGGACGTCAATGAGCAGTTCTTC	CASSLTKRDVNEQFF	TRBV5-6	-	TRBD2	TRBJ2-1
TGTGCCAGCAGCTTTCGGGAGGCGGCCGGATCAAGGCAGCCCCAGCATTTT	CASSFREAAGSRQPQHF	TRBV7-2	-	-	TRBJ1-5
TGTGCCAGCAGCTTACTGCCTAGCGGTGGATACGAGCAGTACTTC	CASSLLPSGGYEQYF	TRBV11-2	-	TRBD2	TRBJ2-7
TGCGCCAGCAGCTTGGCGGGAGATCAAGAGACCCAGTACTTC	CASSLAGDQETQYF	TRBV5-1	-	-	TRBJ2-5
TGTGCCAGCAGGGACGGTAACTCTGGGGCCAACGTCCTGACTTTC	CASRDGNSGANVLTF	TRBV6-1	once	-	TRBJ2-6
TGCGCCAGCAGCTTGGGACTAGCGGGAGGCGTGCATGAGCAGTTCTTC	CASSLGLAGGVHEQFF	TRBV5-1	once	TRBD2	TRBJ2-1
TGTGCCAGTGGGAGGGACTACGAGCAGTACTTC	CASGRDYEQYF	TRBV5-5	-	TRBD2	TRBJ2-7
TGTGCCAGCAGTATCAAGGGCTCTGGAAACACCATATATTTT	CASSIKGSGNTIYF	TRBV6-6	once	-	TRBJ1-3
TGCAGCGTTCTGTTTAGACGACCCGGGGAGCTGTTTTTT	CSVLFRRPGELFF	TRBV29-1	-	-	TRBJ2-2
TGTGCCAGCTCACCACCGGACAGGGGAAGGGAAAAACTGTTTTTT	CASSPPDRGREKLFF	TRBV18	-	TRBD1	TRBJ1-4
TGCAGCGTTGAAAGGGGTGAAGAGACCCAGTACTTC	CSVERGEETQYF	TRBV29-1	-	-	TRBJ2-5
TGTGCCAGCAGACCGGGACAGGGGAAGAACGAGCAGTACTTC	CASRPGQGKNEQYF	TRBV28	once	TRBD1	TRBJ2-7
TGCGCCAGCAGCTTGTCTGTGGACGAGCAGTACTTC	CASSLSVDEQYF	TRBV5-1	-	-	TRBJ2-7
TGTGCCAGTACAGGCAGACAGGGCCAAATCTATGGCTACACCTTC	CASTGRQGQIYGYTF	TRBV19	-	TRBD1	TRBJ1-2
TGTGCCAGCACCCCAGACAGGGGAAGCGATCAGCCCCAGCATTTT	CASTPDRGSDQPQHF	TRBV6-1	-	TRBD1	TRBJ1-5
TGTGCCAGCAGCCACCGAATCGGACAGGGGGCCGGGGAGCTGTTTTTT	CASSHRIGQGAGELFF	TRBV27	-	TRBD1	TRBJ2-2
TGTGCCAGCAGCTTGATGGGACCCAGCTCCTACGAGCAGTACTTC	CASSLMGPSSYEQYF	TRBV5-4	-	-	TRBJ2-7
TGTGCCAGCAGCGATAGGGGACTAGCGGGAGTTCTTGAGACCCAGTACTTC	CASSDRGLAGVLETQYF	TRBV7-9	-	TRBD2	TRBJ2-5